The 14 T cell receptor beta chains given below trace back to one sample, sequenced in a study of cytomegalovirus exposure and HLA in healthy donors. With 60 Vbeta and 13 Jbeta primers, the PCR was carried out. Using immunoSEQ multiplex PCR, the repertoire was profiled, and TCRdb retains in-frame clones only, with some absent. The data hold more than 95,000 clones, with around 81% observed a single time. The specimen was PBMCs. These receptors all stem from a woman under 40 in good health and CMV-seronegative.

The chain joins TRBV7-9 to TRBJ2-7; D not certain. V lost 5 bases and J lost 7, with 9 bases in between. Germline-derived CDR1 and CDR2 are SEHNR and FQNEAQ (reference sequence). The CDR3 is 11 amino acids. DNA for the CDR3: TGTGCCAGCAGCGCGGCACTTGAGCAGTACTTC. Amino acids: CASSAALEQYF.

This chain uses TRBV30 with TRBJ1-6; TRBD1 aligns across 7 bases. The CDR3 is 17 amino acids. The V gene end was trimmed by 1 base and the J gene end by 8 bases; junction bases not matched to a gene: 14. The germline CDR1 and CDR2 sequences are GTSNPN and SVGIG (reference sequence). The chain's CDR3 is CAWSARQGVGVDSPLHF. CDR3 bases: TGTGCCTGGAGTGCAAGACAGGGTGTTGGTGTCGATTCACCCCTCCACTTT.

In this sample, this clone turned up a few times. The chain recombines TRBV14 with TRBJ2-7; TRBD2 agrees at 10 bases. The ends lost 5 bases at V and 6 bases at J; junction bases unmatched: 10. Germline V gives CDR1 SGHDN, CDR2 FVKESK. The CDR3 length is 15 residues. The CDR3 is CASSTLAGDRSEQYF. CDR3 coding DNA: TGTGCCAGCAGCACGCTAGCGGGAGACCGGTCCGAGCAGTACTTC.

This clone was recorded once. Relative to the germline gene, one junction end is altered; a read error may explain this. The gene calls are TRBV4-2 and TRBJ2-1; 8 bases line up with TRBD2. Germline CDR1 reads LGHNA; CDR2 reads YNFKEQ. The CDR3 loop spans 18 amino acids. Written as DNA, the CDR3 is TGTGCCAGCAGCCAAGGAGGGGGTTCAGCGGGAGCCAGGCATGAGCAGCTCTTC. This translates into CASSQGGGSAGARHEQLF.

This chain links TRBV5-1 with TRBJ2-1, with TRBD2 matching over 7 bases. This CDR3 comprises 15 residues. Germline CDR1 and CDR2: SGHRS and YFSETQ. Trimming took 0 bases from V and 8 from J; bases not matched to a gene: 8. The CDR3 here is CASSLEGGSIYEQFF. Here the CDR3 DNA reads TGCGCCAGCAGCTTGGAAGGCGGGAGTATATATGAGCAGTTCTTC. Full variable domain (rest looked up from reference TRBV5-1 and TRBJ2-1): KAGVTQTPRYLIKTRGQQVTLSCSPISGHRSVSWYQQTPGQGLQFLFEYFSETQRNKGNFPGRFSGRQFSNSRSEMNVSTLELGDSALYLCASSLEGGSIYEQFFGPGTRLTVL.

The chain combines TRBV29-1 with TRBJ1-2, with TRBD1 as a possible D gene (6 bases). V lost 4 bases, J lost 4 bases, and 16 bases lay in between. The germline CDR1 and CDR2 sequences are SQVTM and ANQGSEA. This CDR3 is built from 14 residues. This CDR3 is CSVAPGQRIYGYTF. Written as DNA, the CDR3 is TGCAGCGTTGCACCGGGACAAAGAATCTATGGCTACACCTTC.

The CDR3 sequence: CASLHGRSQETQYF. CDR3 in DNA: TGTGCCAGCTTACACGGGAGGTCCCAAGAGACCCAGTACTTC. The rearrangement links TRBV2 to TRBJ2-5, with 7 bases lining up with TRBD2. V dropped 8 bases and J dropped 1; count of bases not matched to a gene: 7. This CDR3 region has 14 residues. Germline V gene sequence: CDR1 SNHLY, CDR2 FYNNEI.

J is TRBJ2-3 and V is TRBV5-4; D is unclear. Looked up from germline, CDR1 is SGHNT and CDR2 is YYREEE (reference sequence). The CDR3 consists of 14 residues. The V gene lost 0 bases and the J gene lost 6 bases, with 11 bases spanning the gap. CDR3 sequence: CASSLVGELDTQYF. CDR3 sequence (DNA): TGTGCCAGCAGCTTGGTGGGCGAGTTGGATACGCAGTATTTT.

This clone was counted a single time. V gene TRBV7-8 combines with J gene TRBJ2-1, with 7 bases lining up with TRBD1. The V segment lost 5 bases and the J segment 8 bases; nucleotides outside the gene matches: 12. Germline values: CDR1 SGHVS, CDR2 FQNEAQ. This CDR3 is built from 15 residues. The CDR3 DNA is TGTGCCAGCAGCCAGAACAGGGGCCCCTCGGATGAGCAGTTCTTC. Its translation: CASSQNRGPSDEQFF.

This rearrangement joins TRBV18 to TRBJ2-7; D gene ambiguous. V gave up 4 bases and J gave up 3 bases, with 28 bases separating them. This CDR3 spans 19 amino acids. CDR1 is KGHSH, CDR2 LQKENI, per germline. The CDR3 nucleotides are TGTGCCAGCTCACGAAGTCTTCCCCAAACTTCGCGAGATAACTACGAGCAGTACTTC. As protein: CASSRSLPQTSRDNYEQYF.

The rearrangement uses TRBV2 and TRBJ2-3; D is possibly TRBD2 (6 bases). Deletions cut 8 bases from V and 2 bases from J, with 14 bases between. The germline V gene encodes CDR1 SNHLY and CDR2 FYNNEI. The CDR3 runs to 14 residues. The CDR3 DNA reads as TGTGCCAGCGGGGAGGCAGGAAACACAGATACGCAGTATTTT. Its protein product is CASGEAGNTDTQYF. Combining the CDR3 with reference TRBV2 and TRBJ2-3 gives the whole variable domain EPEVTQTPSHQVTQMGQEVILRCVPISNHLYFYWYRQILGQKVEFLVSFYNNEISEKSEIFDDQFSVERPDGSNFTLKIRSTKLEDSAMYFCASGEAGNTDTQYFGPGTRLTVL.

Of note for this clone: The junction departs from germline at one end; a sequencing error may be responsible. The chain uses TRBV13 and TRBJ2-3, with 9 bases identical to TRBD2. This CDR3 is built from 15 residues. Looked up from germline, CDR1 is PRHDT and CDR2 is FYEKMQ (reference sequence). For the CDR3, the DNA is TGTGCCAGCACCTTAGCGGGAGTTGGGACAGATACGCAGTATTTT. Its translation is CASTLAGVGTDTQYF.

This clone was seen more than once but under ten times. The V gene is TRBV5-1, the J gene TRBJ2-6, with 7 bases identical to TRBD2. CDR1 and CDR2 (germline): SGHRS, YFSETQ. After removal of 2 bases from V and 0 bases from J, the junction contained 2 bases not matched to a gene. The CDR3 is 16 amino acids. The CDR3 nucleotides are TGCGCCAGCAGCTTCAAGCGGGACTCTGGGGCCAACGTCCTGACTTTC. It encodes CASSFKRDSGANVLTF.

V usage is TRBV7-2 and J usage is TRBJ2-5; no clear D. In germline, CDR1 is SGHTA, CDR2 FQGNSA. Trimming shortened V by 5 bases and J by 2 bases, and 3 bases separated the two germline ends. The CDR3 contains 11 residues. The CDR3 nucleotides read TGTGCCAGCAGCCCTCAAGAGACCCAGTACTTC. Its translation is CASSPQETQYF.